This section outlines one TCR beta chain sequence together with its context. Its antigen is still unknown. Base-call qualities are not available, and no considerably larger clone is one nucleotide away. The method behind the library was the immunoSEQ multiplex PCR assay. For the multiplex PCR, a mixture combining 60 forward primers for TCR Vbeta segments and 13 reverse primers for TCR Jbeta segments was used. The CDR3 region of rearranged TCR beta genes was amplified from genomic DNA by a multiplex PCR assay. Amplified TCR beta libraries were sequenced as 87-base-pair reads on the Illumina HiSeq System. The authors processed their data as follows. In a later analysis, about 80 million unique TCR beta chains were counted across the 666 repertoires, and around 10 million of these chains were shared by at least two donors. To remove PCR and sequencing errors, raw reads were error-corrected and collapsed into unique sequences using a nearest-neighbor algorithm that merged closely related sequences. CDR3 sequences were aligned to IMGT reference sequences to assign V, D and J gene segments. Each retained sequence needed at least a six-nucleotide match to both a V gene segment and a J gene segment. A rearrangement counted as productive if the CDR3 had no stop codons and remained in frame with V and J, and every other rearrangement counted as non-productive. Following IMGT convention, CDR3 was defined as the stretch from the second conserved V-encoded cysteine up to the conserved J-encoded phenylalanine. Sequences without an unambiguous match to a single V gene segment were excluded from the earlier analysis of about 600 of the donors. In an earlier analysis of 587 of the donors, a V segment was called functional when productive rearrangements were above 56.7%, and segregating when the standard deviation between donors exceeded 5%. To diagnose cytomegalovirus status from the catalog of TCR beta chain sequences, a statistical classification framework was built. V and J gene assignment, in a later analysis, came from comparing TCR nucleotide sequences with IMGT/GENE-DB human TR gene sequences. The TCRdist pipeline was used in a later analysis to assign CDR3 sequences and most-parsimonious VDJ recombination scenarios. In a later analysis, every TCR beta chain was defined by the combination of its CDR3 amino acid sequence and its V-gene family, and reads without a unique V-gene family were dropped. As a way to deal with suspected cross-contamination and a sequencing artifact, a later analysis dropped nearly 600 nucleotide sequences that were highly shared and had low generation probability. A later analysis calculated a clonal expansion index for each public chain from normalized within-repertoire ranks of inferred template counts. Generation probabilities in a later analysis came from a VDJ recombination model fitted to out-of-frame rearrangements, and those results were checked against IGoR. Hypergeometric tests were used in a later analysis to score TCR-TCR, TCR-HLA and TCR-CMV co-occurrence, with a repertoire-size bias correction applied to the TCR pairs. A later analysis estimated false discovery rates by permuting HLA or CMV assignments 20 times. In a later analysis, co-occurring TCRs were grouped using DBSCAN, with TCRdist sequence similarity added in when clustering inside HLA-allele-positive subsets. For co-occurrence clustering, repertoires with fewer than 30,000 or more than 120,000 public chains were excluded, along with 5 or 6 repertoires with anomalous nucleotide sharing. TCRdb re-hosts the immuneACCESS table, in-frame sequences only. Its copies lack some clones; in the studies checked, an unresolved V gene accounts for under half of them, and the cause for the rest is not known. That table furnishes V, J and clone size, whereas the DNA furnished D and trimming. The sample table contains about 100,000 clones; only one count was recorded for approximately 77% of them. The ten most abundant clones make up around 14% of the sample.

Compared with germline, V lacks 0 bases and J lacks 4 bases; bases without a gene match: 8. The CDR3 goes from the cysteine to the phenylalanine over 16 residues. Only the CDR3 DNA stays, 48 bases, in frame from base 1. CDR1 SGHRS and CDR2 YFSETQ are derived from the germline V gene. The cohort comprised under 700 healthy bone marrow donors. At the time of sampling, every cohort member was nominally healthy, though immune exposures that went unrecorded were likely present. The donor tested CMV seropositive and was one of the 289 seropositive cohort members. A peripheral blood sample was collected from each donor, and TCR beta sequencing was performed on peripheral blood mononuclear cells. Genomic DNA extraction from the blood cell samples was performed with the Qiagen DNeasy Blood Extraction Kit. These data are taken from a study of cytomegalovirus exposure and HLA in healthy donors (dated by TCRdb to the late 2010s). A note on the overall study: An earlier analysis of roughly 630 of the donors reported 250 to 300 Gb of sequence data and 100 million to 140 million unique TCR beta sequences from 150 million to 200 million T cells. Roughly 300 gigabases of sequencing data and approximately 92 million unique TCR sequences made up an early release that covered over 550 HLA-typed donors. Of the 350 to 400 genotyped donors, around 81% fell in the genetic ancestry cluster associated with self-reported Caucasian donors. The study aimed to test whether signatures of past pathogen exposure could be identified by cataloging public T cell receptors. The study profiled the T cell repertoires of 666 subjects by immunosequencing and related them to cytomegalovirus serostatus. Besides the first cohort of 500 to 700 subjects, a separate validation cohort made up of roughly 120 different subjects was used. To predict cytomegalovirus infection status, the study combined high-throughput TCR immunosequencing, statistical association of individual TCRs with disease status, and machine learning. To study patterns of TCR occurrence, a later analysis re-analyzed previously published TCR beta repertoires from around 670 donors and added high-resolution HLA genotyping. In the later analysis, no new phenotypic data were used to find candidate immune exposures; instead, reliance was placed on TCR beta sequences and their occurrence across donors. To decide whether each TCR beta V gene segment behaved as functional or pseudogenic, an earlier analysis of nearly 600 of the donors relied on high-throughput TCR beta sequencing. Donor age, sex, ethnicity and CMV serostatus were collected together with the repertoire data. A later genetic analysis used genome-wide SNP genotypes for about three fifths of the 666 donors, treating that subset as a discovery cohort. All discovery cohort repertoires had been generated on a single sequencing platform. HLA typing included class I and class II loci at four-digit resolution. Typing coverage varied by locus: about 620-630 donors for A, B, C, DRB1 and DQB1; approximately 520 for DQA1; over 600 for DPA1; 450 to 480 for DPB1. Several DR-DQ haplotypes were treated as single units for association and clustering because of strong linkage in the cohort. On average, 235,054 unique TCR beta nucleotide sequences were sequenced per donor among 398 genotyped donors of the cohort, with 15% to 20% of those sequences being non-productive. What the authors observed across the whole study: Specific HLA alleles were associated with over 15,000 TCR beta sequences at a false discovery rate of 0.05 in a later analysis. In a later analysis, several top co-occurrence clusters were reported to appear linked to parvovirus B19, influenza, CMV and Epstein-Barr virus. When HLA alleles, especially DR and DQ, strongly co-occurred, TCR associations were difficult to assign to individual alleles. According to a later analysis, TCR association rates differed among HLA loci, with DRB1 alleles showing the most associated TCRs and HLA-C alleles showing the fewest. Because counts were too low, 15 or so rarely observed V segments, including chromosome 9 orphons, were excluded from the earlier analysis of several hundred of the donors. In a later analysis, most CMV-associated TCR beta chains were found to appear HLA-restricted, with HLA associations seemingly driven largely by CMV exposure. The authors suggested that the approach could potentially be generalized to other disease states and immunological phenotypes. Three of the identified cytomegalovirus-associated TCR beta chains were confirmed in vitro to be specific for cytomegalovirus antigens. The 87-base-pair reads could not distinguish some IMGT-functional V segments, including TRBV6-2 and TRBV6-3, so those segments were excluded. Presence/absence analyses assumed roughly uniform sequencing depth across donors, an assumption that may not hold. A further reported finding was that TCR beta sequences accurately predicted the HLA-A and HLA-B alleles for most subjects in the first cohort. This cohort had only TCR beta chains sequenced, and the lack of alpha or paired-chain data limited which features could be detected. In a later genetic analysis, a missense DCLRE1C variant was associated with V-gene and J-gene trimming of TCR beta chains, and the association was replicated in an independent cohort. In a later genetic analysis, fewer N-insertions in productive TCRs were reported among donors in an Asian-associated ancestry cluster than the roughly 700-donor mean. Linkage disequilibrium might explain the correlated functional status among segregating V segments, but an unknown experimental factor could not be ruled out. In an earlier analysis of about 540 of the donors, most TCR beta V segments were observed in productive rearrangements about 87% or about 30% of the time, broadly matching IMGT annotations. Most TCR sequences were observed very rarely across donors, whereas some public TCRs were present in many individuals. A later analysis found that HLA-associated TCR beta chains were more clonally expanded and had lower generation probabilities than equally common non-associated chains. A cluster of highly shared sequence variants was judged likely to represent a technical artifact of the sequencing pipeline. Because HLA typing was missing for some donors at each locus, association tests included only the typed subset. CMV serostatus was the only immune exposure information available for the cohort. In both the original and validation cohorts, the classifier was reported to diagnose cytomegalovirus status with high specificity and sensitivity. The study listed 150 to 200 TCR beta chains as associated with cytomegalovirus.

This sequence uses TRBV5-1 and TRBJ2-3, and TRBD2 matches 7 of the central bases. This sequence was found in a male donor in good health and CMV-seropositive. The material sequenced was PBMCs. The CDR3 here reads CASSLGLATLADTQYF. The nucleotide sequence is given as TGCGCCAGCAGCTTGGGACTAGCCACGTTGGCAGATACGCAGTATTTT.